One sample yielded the 21 T cell receptor beta chains listed below, sequenced in a study of cytomegalovirus exposure and HLA in healthy donors. The PCR was carried out with 60 Vbeta primers and 13 Jbeta primers. Data came from immunoSEQ multiplex PCR; TCRdb stores just in-frame clones and leaves some out. In total, the table holds about 130,000 clones. The sample comprised PBMCs. These receptor sequences come from a middle-aged man in good health and CMV-seronegative.

The genes are TRBV5-4 and TRBJ1-2, with 8 positions matching TRBD1. V lost 1 base to trimming and J lost 8 bases; unmatched junction nucleotides: 7. The CDR3 extends over 14 amino acids. The V gene's germline CDR1 is SGHNT and CDR2 YYREEE (reference sequence). CDR3 nucleotide sequence: TGTGCCAGCAGCTTGCTCGGACAGGGCGACGGCTACACCTTC. Protein product: CASSLLGQGDGYTF.

This chain uses TRBV6-5 with TRBJ1-2, with D maybe TRBD1 (5 bases). The V end was cut by 2 bases, the J end by 5 bases, with 15 bases between. The length of the CDR3 is 15 residues. The germline gives CDR1 MNHEY, CDR2 SVGAGI. The chain's CDR3 is CASSYEPMAGYGYTF. In DNA, the CDR3 is TGTGCCAGCAGTTACGAGCCTATGGCAGGGTATGGCTACACCTTC.

This chain uses TRBV7-6 with TRBJ1-1, with D maybe TRBD1 (6 bases). The CDR3 is 14 residues long. Germline loops: CDR1 SGHVS, CDR2 FNYEAQ. V dropped 5 bases and J dropped 1 base, with 11 bases sitting between them. The CDR3 sequence is CASSPKGGNTEAFF. CDR3 DNA: TGTGCCAGCAGCCCAAAAGGGGGGAACACTGAAGCTTTCTTT. The entire variable domain, with the rest obtained from reference TRBV7-6 and TRBJ1-1, is as follows: GAGVSQSPRYKVTKRGQDVALRCDPISGHVSLYWYRQALGQGPEFLTYFNYEAQQDKSGLPNDRFSAERPEGSISTLTIQRTEQRDSAMYRCASSPKGGNTEAFFGQGTRLTVV.

The chain uses TRBV28 and TRBJ2-1; 13 bases line up with TRBD2. The junction had 4 bases not matched to a gene; V was cut back by 6 bases and J by 5 bases. CDR1 MDHEN and CDR2 SYDVKM come from the germline V gene. The CDR3 is made up of 15 amino acids. CDR3 region: CASSTGTSGNNEQFF. As DNA, the CDR3 is TGTGCCAGCAGCACCGGGACTAGCGGGAACAATGAGCAGTTCTTC. Full variable domain (rest looked up from reference TRBV28 and TRBJ2-1): DVKVTQSSRYLVKRTGEKVFLECVQDMDHENMFWYRQDPGLGLRLIYFSYDVKMKEKGDIPEGYSVSREKKERFSLILESASTNQTSMYLCASSTGTSGNNEQFFGPGTRLTVL.

The chain couples TRBV4-2 to TRBJ2-3; 13 bases line up with TRBD2. Trimming removed 3 bases from V and 2 bases from J; junction bases left unmatched: 23. Germline lookup yields CDR1 LGHNA and CDR2 YNFKEQ. The CDR3 length is 23 residues. CDR3 residues: CASSHTPPAGTSGIYLHTDTQYF. CDR3 nucleotides: TGTGCCAGCAGCCATACTCCGCCGGCGGGGACTAGCGGGATATATTTACACACAGATACGCAGTATTTT.

The chain has TRBV29-1 and TRBJ2-7; 9 bases match TRBD2. The CDR3 consists of 14 residues. Germline V gene sequence: CDR1 SQVTM, CDR2 ANQGSEA. The J segment lost 6 bases and the V segment lost 7 bases, leaving 13 bases of the junction unmatched. CDR3: CSAQRTSDPVEQYF. CDR3 sequence (DNA): TGCAGCGCTCAGAGGACTAGCGATCCCGTCGAGCAGTACTTC.

CDR3 amino acids: CASSWTATEAFF. DNA for the CDR3: TGTGCCAGCAGCTGGACAGCCACTGAAGCTTTCTTT. The chain carries TRBV5-6 and TRBJ1-1; D may be TRBD1 (6 bases). With 3 bases removed from V and 4 bases from J, the gap between germline ends came to 7 bases. This CDR3 region has 12 residues. Germline values: CDR1 SGHDT, CDR2 YYEEEE.

Points on this clone: A junction end diverges from the germline sequence, so it may reflect a read error. The chain has TRBV7-7 and TRBJ1-5; 8 bases align to TRBD1. CDR1 and CDR2 (germline): SSHAT, FNYEAQ (reference sequence). CDR3 length: 14 amino acids. The CDR3 protein is CASRLDRGHQPQHF. In DNA form, the CDR3 reads TGTGCTAGCAGGCTTGACAGGGGTCATCAGCCCCAGCATTTT.

The rearrangement links TRBV19 to TRBJ1-5, with D perhaps TRBD1 (5 bases). Trimming stripped 3 bases from V and 0 bases from J, with 9 bases between. The germline V gene has CDR1 LNHDA and CDR2 SQIVND (reference sequence). The CDR3 contains 15 residues. The CDR3 DNA reads as TGTGCCAGTAGTATCGACAGCTATAGCAATCAGCCCCAGCATTTT. Encoded protein: CASSIDSYSNQPQHF. Filled out from reference TRBV19 and TRBJ1-5, the complete variable domain reads DGGITQSPKYLFRKEGQNVTLSCEQNLNHDAMYWYRQDPGQGLRLIYYSQIVNDFQKGDIAEGYSVSREKKESFPLTVTSAQKNPTAFYLCASSIDSYSNQPQHFGDGTRLSIL.

This chain links TRBV7-2 with TRBJ2-3, with 7 bases lining up with TRBD2. Trimming at V came to 6 bases and at J to 6 bases, leaving 3 bases not matched to a gene. The CDR3 runs to 12 residues. Germline CDR1 is SGHTA and CDR2 is FQGNSA. The CDR3 nucleotides are TGTGCCAGCAGTTCAGCGGGGGATACGCAGTATTTT. As protein: CASSSAGDTQYF.

The CDR3 nucleotides are TGTGCCAGCAGCTTACCCCGGGGACTAGGCGGAAACTTCAATGAGCAGTTCTTC. Amino acid sequence: CASSLPRGLGGNFNEQFF. This sequence joins TRBV11-2 and TRBJ2-1; 8 bases are shared with TRBD2. The V gene end was trimmed by 2 bases and the J gene end by 6 bases; junction bases not matched to a gene: 15. The CDR3 extends over 18 amino acids. CDR1 and CDR2 (germline): SGHAT, FQNNGV.

The chain carries TRBV30 and TRBJ1-4, with no clear D. The germline V gene encodes CDR1 GTSNPN and CDR2 SVGIG (reference sequence). The germline V and J ends were trimmed by 3 bases and 5 bases, with 13 bases remaining between them. This CDR3 is 14 amino acids long. For the CDR3, the DNA is TGTGCCTGGAGCGGCCGGAGAGGCAATGAAAAACTGTTTTTT. It yields the protein CAWSGRRGNEKLFF.

CDR3 amino acids: CASSFHTGLNTEAFF. CDR3 DNA sequence: TGTGCCAGCAGCTTTCATACAGGGCTGAACACTGAAGCTTTCTTT. The rearrangement links TRBV7-8 to TRBJ1-1; D may be TRBD1 (6 bases). Trimming pared 3 bases from V and 0 bases from J, leaving 11 bases between. CDR3 length: 15 amino acids. CDR1 is SGHVS and CDR2 is FQNEAQ in the germline V gene.

J is TRBJ2-3 and V is TRBV10-3; 8 bases map to TRBD2. Germline CDR1 is ENHRY and CDR2 is SYGVKD. The CDR3 loop spans 20 amino acids. Losses at the gene ends were 7 bases for V and 0 bases for J; bases not matched to a gene: 21. The CDR3 DNA sequence: TGTGCCATCAATGCAAAGGGCGAGCGGGAGTATGAAACTAGCACAGATACGCAGTATTTT. Its protein product is CAINAKGEREYETSTDTQYF.

This chain uses TRBV4-2 with TRBJ2-5, with 12 bases lining up with TRBD2. Germline lookup yields CDR1 LGHNA and CDR2 YNFKEQ. Losses at the gene ends were 1 base for V and 1 base for J; bases not matched to a gene: 16. The CDR3 loop spans 21 amino acids. The CDR3 bases are TGTGCCAGCAGCCAAGGGCCCCGGTTGCTAGCGGGAGGGCCGGTCCAAGAGACCCAGTACTTC. As protein: CASSQGPRLLAGGPVQETQYF.

The chain employs TRBV5-1 and TRBJ1-2, with a weak D call TRBD1 (5 bases). The V end lost 6 bases, the J end lost 1 base, and 10 bases lay between the germline ends. The germline gives CDR1 SGHRS, CDR2 YFSETQ. The length of the CDR3 is 13 residues. In DNA, the CDR3 is TGCGCCAGCACCATGGACAATAACTATGGCTACACCTTC. Translating it yields CASTMDNNYGYTF.

The rearrangement links TRBV7-8 to TRBJ2-1; 14 positions match TRBD2. This CDR3 has 18 amino acids. The germline V gene encodes CDR1 SGHVS and CDR2 FQNEAQ. V was clipped by 5 bases and J by 9 bases; unmatched bases: 15. CDR3 sequence reads: CASSPARLAGGPKGEQFF. The DNA for the CDR3 is TGTGCCAGCAGCCCCGCGAGACTAGCGGGAGGGCCGAAGGGTGAGCAGTTCTTC.

V and J are TRBV19 and TRBJ1-5; tentatively, D is TRBD1 (6 bases). Trimming took 5 bases from V and 0 from J, leaving 17 bases between them. This CDR3 is built from 17 residues. Germline V gives CDR1 LNHDA, CDR2 SQIVND (reference sequence). As DNA, the CDR3 is TGTGCCAGTAGTGGGGGAGGGGGGGCTTATAGCAATCAGCCCCAGCATTTT. The encoded protein is CASSGGGGAYSNQPQHF. The entire variable domain, with the rest obtained from reference TRBV19 and TRBJ1-5, is as follows: DGGITQSPKYLFRKEGQNVTLSCEQNLNHDAMYWYRQDPGQGLRLIYYSQIVNDFQKGDIAEGYSVSREKKESFPLTVTSAQKNPTAFYLCASSGGGGAYSNQPQHFGDGTRLSIL.

The rearrangement links TRBV5-1 to TRBJ2-7; the D gene is possibly TRBD2 (5 bases). Germline CDR1 and CDR2: SGHRS and YFSETQ. The CDR3 loop spans 14 amino acids. V was clipped by 0 bases and J by 4 bases, with 11 bases between them. The CDR3 sequence: CASSLALGIYEQYF. The CDR3 bases are TGCGCCAGCAGCTTGGCACTAGGGATTTACGAGCAGTACTTC.

J is TRBJ2-7 and V is TRBV29-1, with D perhaps TRBD2 (5 bases). V was clipped by 6 bases and J by 3 bases, with 15 bases between them. CDR1 SQVTM and CDR2 ANQGSEA come from the germline V gene. This CDR3 region has 13 residues. This CDR3 reads CSVVSGSGYEQYF. CDR3 nucleotides: TGCAGCGTAGTGTCGGGATCTGGCTACGAGCAGTACTTC.

The V and J genes are TRBV7-8 and TRBJ1-4; weak D call: TRBD1 (6 bases). Trimming pared 4 bases from V and 5 bases from J, leaving 14 bases between. The CDR3 length is 15 residues. Germline CDR1 SGHVS, CDR2 FQNEAQ. The CDR3: CASSYDGRGNEKLFF. In DNA, the CDR3 is TGTGCCAGCAGCTATGACGGGAGGGGGAATGAAAAACTGTTTTTT.